This T cell receptor (beta chain) emerged from a study of T cells in women clearing cervical HPV infection. Study at large: Blood came at first lesion visit for cases, post-clearance for controls.

TCR beta CDR3 amplified by multiplex PCR from roughly 1,100 ng genomic DNA. Here immunoSEQ multiplex PCR was the method, and the copy in TCRdb shows in-frame clones only, minus some. This table lists tens of thousands of clones. Germline V gives CDR1 MNHEY, CDR2 SVGEGT. This CDR3 has 15 residues. With 6 bases removed from V and 2 bases from J, the gap between germline ends came to 14 bases. Worth noting for this clone: Read data end 3 residues before the CDR3 end; the end is taken from the germline J gene.

The sequenced material came from blood buffy coat. The clonotype was recovered from a woman between 18 and 70 years old with a cervical HPV16 infection that either progressed to CIN3+ or cleared (not recorded which). The chain employs TRBV6-2 or TRBV6-3 and TRBJ1-5; a weak D match, TRBD1 (5 bases). The CDR3 sequence: CASRRQPSGNQPQHF. The CDR3 bases that were read are TGTGCCAGCAGGAGACAGCCTTCGGGCAATCAGCCC.